The text below deals with one TCR beta chain. The data were obtained in a study of shared clonotypes between healthy human individuals. Method: immunoSEQ multiplex PCR; TCRdb's copy keeps in-frame clones and lacks some. The table shows roughly 2 million clones, with more than 90% occurring only once. This sequence originates from a man aged 18 to 30 in good health. Sequences were obtained from naive CD4+ T cells sorted from blood. Subset in this sample: CD45RA+ positively selected.

In DNA, the CDR3 is TGTGCCAGCAGCTTATCGAGGGGGACCTACAATGAGCAGTTCTTC. It yields the protein CASSLSRGTYNEQFF. This chain links TRBV7-2 with TRBJ2-1; perhaps TRBD1 as D (6 bases). V was shortened by 2 bases and J by 2 bases, with 10 bases between the two germline ends. The CDR3 runs to 15 residues. The germline V gene encodes CDR1 SGHTA and CDR2 FQGNSA.